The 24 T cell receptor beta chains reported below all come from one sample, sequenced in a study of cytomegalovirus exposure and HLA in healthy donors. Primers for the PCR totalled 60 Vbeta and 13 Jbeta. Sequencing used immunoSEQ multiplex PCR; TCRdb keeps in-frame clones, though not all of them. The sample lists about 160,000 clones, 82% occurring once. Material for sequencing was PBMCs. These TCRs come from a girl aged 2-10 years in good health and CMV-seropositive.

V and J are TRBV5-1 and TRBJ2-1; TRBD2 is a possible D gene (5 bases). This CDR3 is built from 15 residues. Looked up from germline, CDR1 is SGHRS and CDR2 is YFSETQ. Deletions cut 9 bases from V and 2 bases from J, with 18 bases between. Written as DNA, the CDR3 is TGCGCCACCCGACGGAGCGGAACGGCCTACAATGAGCAGTTCTTC. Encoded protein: CATRRSGTAYNEQFF. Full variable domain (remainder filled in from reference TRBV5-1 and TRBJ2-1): KAGVTQTPRYLIKTRGQQVTLSCSPISGHRSVSWYQQTPGQGLQFLFEYFSETQRNKGNFPGRFSGRQFSNSRSEMNVSTLELGDSALYLCATRRSGTAYNEQFFGPGTRLTVL.

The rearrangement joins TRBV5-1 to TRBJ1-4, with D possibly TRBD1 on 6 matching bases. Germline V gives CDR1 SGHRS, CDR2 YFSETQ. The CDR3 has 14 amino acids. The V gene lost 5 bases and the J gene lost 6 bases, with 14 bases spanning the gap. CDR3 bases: TGCGCCAGCAGGGGGGCCCGGTTAGATGAAAAACTGTTTTTT. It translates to CASRGARLDEKLFF.

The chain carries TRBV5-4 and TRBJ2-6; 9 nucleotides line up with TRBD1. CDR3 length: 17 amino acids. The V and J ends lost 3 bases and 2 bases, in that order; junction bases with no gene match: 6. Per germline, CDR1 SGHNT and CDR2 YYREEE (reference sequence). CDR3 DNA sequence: TGTGCCAGCAGCTCGGATGGGACAGGGACTGGGGCCAACGTCCTGACTTTC. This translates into CASSSDGTGTGANVLTF.

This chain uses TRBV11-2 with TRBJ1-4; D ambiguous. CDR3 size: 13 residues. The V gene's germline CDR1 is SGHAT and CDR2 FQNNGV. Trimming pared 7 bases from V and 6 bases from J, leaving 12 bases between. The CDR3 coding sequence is TGTGCCAGCACCCCACTAGAACATGAAAAACTGTTTTTT. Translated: CASTPLEHEKLFF.

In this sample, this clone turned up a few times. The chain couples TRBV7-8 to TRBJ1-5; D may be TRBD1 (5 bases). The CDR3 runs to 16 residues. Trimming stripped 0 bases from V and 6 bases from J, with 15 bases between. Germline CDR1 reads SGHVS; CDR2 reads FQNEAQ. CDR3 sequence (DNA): TGTGCCAGCAGCTTAGCGGGGGGTTTTTCCGGTCAGCCCCAGCATTTT. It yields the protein CASSLAGGFSGQPQHF. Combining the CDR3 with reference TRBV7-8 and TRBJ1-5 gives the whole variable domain GAGVSQSPRYKVAKRGQDVALRCDPISGHVSLFWYQQALGQGPEFLTYFQNEAQLDKSGLPSDRFFAERPEGSVSTLKIQRTQQEDSAVYLCASSLAGGFSGQPQHFGDGTRLSIL.

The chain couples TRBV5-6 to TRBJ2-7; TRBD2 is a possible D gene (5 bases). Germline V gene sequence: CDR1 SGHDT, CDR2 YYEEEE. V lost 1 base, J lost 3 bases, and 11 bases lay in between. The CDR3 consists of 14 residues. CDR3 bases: TGTGCCAGCAGCTTGATTACGGGGTACTACGAGCAGTACTTC. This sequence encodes CASSLITGYYEQYF.

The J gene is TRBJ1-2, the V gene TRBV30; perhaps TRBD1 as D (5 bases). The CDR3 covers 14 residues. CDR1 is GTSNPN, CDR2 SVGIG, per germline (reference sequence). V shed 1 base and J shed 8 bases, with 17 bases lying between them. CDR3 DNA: TGTGCCTGGAGTGCAGGGCCCTCGCCGTCCGGCTACACCTTC. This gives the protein CAWSAGPSPSGYTF.

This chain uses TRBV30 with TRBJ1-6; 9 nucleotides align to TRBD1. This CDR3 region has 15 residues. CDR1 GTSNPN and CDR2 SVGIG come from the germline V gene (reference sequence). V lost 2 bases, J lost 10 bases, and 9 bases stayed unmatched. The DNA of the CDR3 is TGTGCCTGGAGTTTCACCGGGACAGGGCTCTCACCCCTCCACTTT. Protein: CAWSFTGTGLSPLHF. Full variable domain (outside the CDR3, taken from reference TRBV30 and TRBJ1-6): SQTIHQWPATLVQPVGSPLSLECTVEGTSNPNLYWYRQAAGRGLQLLFYSVGIGQISSEVPQNLSASRPQDRQFILSSKKLLLSDSGFYLCAWSFTGTGLSPLHFGNGTRLTVT.

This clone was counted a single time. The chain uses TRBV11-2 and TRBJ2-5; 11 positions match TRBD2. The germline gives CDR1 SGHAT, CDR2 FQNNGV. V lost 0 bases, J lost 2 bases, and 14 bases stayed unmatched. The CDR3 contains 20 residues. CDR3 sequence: CASSLDRVAGGPRVQETQYF. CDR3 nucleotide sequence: TGTGCCAGCAGCTTAGATCGAGTAGCGGGAGGGCCTCGGGTGCAAGAGACCCAGTACTTC.

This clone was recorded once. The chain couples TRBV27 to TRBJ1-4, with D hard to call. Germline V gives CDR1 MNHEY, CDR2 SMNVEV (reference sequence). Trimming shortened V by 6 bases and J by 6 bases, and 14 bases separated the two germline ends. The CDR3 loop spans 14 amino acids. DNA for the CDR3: TGTGCCAGCAGAGACGGTAACAGTGATGAAAAACTGTTTTTT. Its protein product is CASRDGNSDEKLFF.

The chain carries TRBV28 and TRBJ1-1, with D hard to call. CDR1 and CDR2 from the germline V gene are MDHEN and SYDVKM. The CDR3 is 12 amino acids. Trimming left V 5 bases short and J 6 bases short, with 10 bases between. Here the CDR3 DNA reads TGTGCCAGCAGTCTCATGGGAGCTGAAGCTTTCTTT. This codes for CASSLMGAEAFF.

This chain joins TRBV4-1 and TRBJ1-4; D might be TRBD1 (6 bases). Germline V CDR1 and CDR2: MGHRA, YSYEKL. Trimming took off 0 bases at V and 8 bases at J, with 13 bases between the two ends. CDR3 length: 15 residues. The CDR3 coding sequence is TGCGCCAGCAGCCAAGATTCGTCGAGGGGGGAAAAACTGTTTTTT. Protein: CASSQDSSRGEKLFF.

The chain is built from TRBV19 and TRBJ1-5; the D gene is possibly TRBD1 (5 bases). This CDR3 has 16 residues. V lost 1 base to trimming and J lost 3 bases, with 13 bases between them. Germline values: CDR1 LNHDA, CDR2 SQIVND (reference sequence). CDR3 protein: CASSIVTGTLNQPQHF. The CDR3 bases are TGTGCCAGTAGTATAGTCACAGGAACCCTCAATCAGCCCCAGCATTTT.

This chain's CDR3 is CASSSTSGYSYEQYF. CDR3 DNA: TGTGCCAGCAGTTCGACTAGCGGGTACTCCTACGAGCAGTACTTC. The J gene is TRBJ2-7, the V gene TRBV6-6; TRBD2 matches 10 bases. Germline CDR1 and CDR2: MNHNY and SVGAGI (reference sequence). The CDR3 has 15 residues. V lost 4 bases, J lost 0 bases, and 3 bases stayed unmatched.

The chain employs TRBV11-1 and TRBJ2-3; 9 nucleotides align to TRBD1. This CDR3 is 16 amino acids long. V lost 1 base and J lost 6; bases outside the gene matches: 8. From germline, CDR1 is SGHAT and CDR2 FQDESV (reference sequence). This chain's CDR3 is CASSLVTGGLADTQYF. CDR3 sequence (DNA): TGTGCCAGCAGCTTAGTGACAGGGGGTCTGGCGGATACGCAGTATTTT.

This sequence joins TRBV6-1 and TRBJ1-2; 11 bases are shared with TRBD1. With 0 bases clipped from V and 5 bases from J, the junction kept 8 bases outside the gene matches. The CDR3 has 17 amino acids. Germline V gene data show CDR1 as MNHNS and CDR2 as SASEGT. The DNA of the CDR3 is TGTGCCAGCAGTGAAGCATCTCCTGGACAGGGGGCTTATGGCTACACCTTC. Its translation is CASSEASPGQGAYGYTF.

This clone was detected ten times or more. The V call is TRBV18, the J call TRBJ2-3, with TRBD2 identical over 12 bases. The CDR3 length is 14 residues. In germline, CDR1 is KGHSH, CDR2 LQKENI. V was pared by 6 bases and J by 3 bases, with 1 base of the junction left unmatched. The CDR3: CASSGTSGTDTQYF. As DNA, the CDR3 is TGTGCCAGCTCGGGGACTAGCGGGACAGATACGCAGTATTTT.

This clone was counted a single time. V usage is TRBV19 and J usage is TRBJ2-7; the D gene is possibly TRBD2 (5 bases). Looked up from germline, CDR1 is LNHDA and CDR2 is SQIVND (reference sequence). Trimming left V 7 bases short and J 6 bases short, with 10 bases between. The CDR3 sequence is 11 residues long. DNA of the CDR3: TGTGCCAGTACTCAGCGGAGCGAGCAGTACTTC. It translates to CASTQRSEQYF. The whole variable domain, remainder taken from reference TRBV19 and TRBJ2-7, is DGGITQSPKYLFRKEGQNVTLSCEQNLNHDAMYWYRQDPGQGLRLIYYSQIVNDFQKGDIAEGYSVSREKKESFPLTVTSAQKNPTAFYLCASTQRSEQYFGPGTRLTVT.

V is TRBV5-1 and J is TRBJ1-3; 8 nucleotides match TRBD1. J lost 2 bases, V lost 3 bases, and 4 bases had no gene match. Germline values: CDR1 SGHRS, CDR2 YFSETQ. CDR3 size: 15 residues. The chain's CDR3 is CASSYFRGPGNTIYF. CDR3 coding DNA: TGCGCCAGCAGCTACTTCAGGGGGCCTGGAAACACCATATATTTT.

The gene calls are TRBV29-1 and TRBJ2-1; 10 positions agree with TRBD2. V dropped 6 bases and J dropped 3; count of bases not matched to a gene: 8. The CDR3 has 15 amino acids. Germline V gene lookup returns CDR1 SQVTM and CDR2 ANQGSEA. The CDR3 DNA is TGCAGCGTCACTCCCCCTAGCGGGGGCTACAATGAGCAGTTCTTC. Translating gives CSVTPPSGGYNEQFF.

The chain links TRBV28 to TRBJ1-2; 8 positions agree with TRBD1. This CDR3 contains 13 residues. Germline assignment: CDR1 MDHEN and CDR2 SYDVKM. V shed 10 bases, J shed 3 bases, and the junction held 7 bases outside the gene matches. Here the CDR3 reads CATGQGAYYGYTF. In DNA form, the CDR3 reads TGTGCCACCGGTCAGGGGGCTTACTATGGCTACACCTTC.

The CDR3 loop reads CASSLGPFTDPNTEAFF. The CDR3 nucleotides read TGTGCCAGCAGTTTAGGGCCCTTCACAGACCCGAACACTGAAGCTTTCTTT. V is TRBV28 and J is TRBJ1-1; no clear D. V was shortened by 2 bases and J by 1 base, with 17 bases between the two germline ends. CDR1 MDHEN and CDR2 SYDVKM come from the germline V gene. CDR3 size: 17 residues. Full variable domain (outside the CDR3, taken from reference TRBV28 and TRBJ1-1): DVKVTQSSRYLVKRTGEKVFLECVQDMDHENMFWYRQDPGLGLRLIYFSYDVKMKEKGDIPEGYSVSREKKERFSLILESASTNQTSMYLCASSLGPFTDPNTEAFFGQGTRLTVV.

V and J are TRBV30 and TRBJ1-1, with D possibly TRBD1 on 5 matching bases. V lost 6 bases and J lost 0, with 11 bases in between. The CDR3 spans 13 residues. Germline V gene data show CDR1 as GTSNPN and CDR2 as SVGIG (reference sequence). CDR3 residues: CACSIGVNTEAFF. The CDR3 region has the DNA TGTGCCTGTTCGATAGGGGTGAACACTGAAGCTTTCTTT.

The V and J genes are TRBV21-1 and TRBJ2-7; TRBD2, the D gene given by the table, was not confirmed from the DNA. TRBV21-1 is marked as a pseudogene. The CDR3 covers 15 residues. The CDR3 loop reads CASSKAGSGAYEQYF. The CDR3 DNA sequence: TGTGCCAGCAGCAAAGCCGGTAGCGGGGCCTACGAGCAGTACTTC.